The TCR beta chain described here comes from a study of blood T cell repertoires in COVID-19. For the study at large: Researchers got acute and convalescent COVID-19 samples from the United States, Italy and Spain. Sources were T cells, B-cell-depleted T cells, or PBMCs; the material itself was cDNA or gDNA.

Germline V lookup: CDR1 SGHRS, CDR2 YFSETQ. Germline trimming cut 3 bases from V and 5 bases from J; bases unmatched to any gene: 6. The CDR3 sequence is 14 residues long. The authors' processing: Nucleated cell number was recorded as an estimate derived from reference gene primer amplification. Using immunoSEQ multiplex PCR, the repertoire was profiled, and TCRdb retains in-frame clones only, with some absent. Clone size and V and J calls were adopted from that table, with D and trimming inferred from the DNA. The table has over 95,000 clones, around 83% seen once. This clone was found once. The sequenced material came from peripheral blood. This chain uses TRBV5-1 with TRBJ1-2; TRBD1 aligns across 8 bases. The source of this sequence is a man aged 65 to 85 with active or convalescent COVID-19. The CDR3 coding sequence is TGCGCCAGCAGCTCCTTGGACAGGGAGTATGGCTACACCTTC. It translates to CASSSLDREYGYTF.